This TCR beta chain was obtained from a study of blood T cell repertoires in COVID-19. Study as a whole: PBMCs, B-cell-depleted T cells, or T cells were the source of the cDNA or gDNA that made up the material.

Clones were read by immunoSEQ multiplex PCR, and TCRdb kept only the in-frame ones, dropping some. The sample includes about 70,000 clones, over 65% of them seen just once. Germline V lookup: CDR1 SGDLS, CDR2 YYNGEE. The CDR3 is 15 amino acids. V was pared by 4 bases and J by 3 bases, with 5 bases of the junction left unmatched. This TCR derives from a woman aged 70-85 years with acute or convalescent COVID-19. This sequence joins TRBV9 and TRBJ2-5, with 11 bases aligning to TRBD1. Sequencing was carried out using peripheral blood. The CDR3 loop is CASSSGTGGEETQYF. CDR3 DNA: TGTGCCAGCAGCTCCGGGACAGGGGGGGAAGAGACCCAGTACTTC. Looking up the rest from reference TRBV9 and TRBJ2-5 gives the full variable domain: DSGVTQTPKHLITATGQRVTLRCSPRSGDLSVYWYQQSLDQGLQFLIQYYNGEERAKGNILERFSAQQFPDLHSELNLSSLELGDSALYFCASSSGTGGEETQYFGPGTRLLVL.